The 22 T cell receptor beta chains listed next were all sequenced from one sample in a study of blood T cell repertoires in COVID-19. Assay used: immunoSEQ multiplex PCR; TCRdb lists only in-frame clones, some missing. The sample consists of roughly 140,000 clones, roughly 85% of them appearing once. The sample comprised peripheral blood. These receptor sequences come from an older woman with COVID-19, enrolled during active disease.

The V gene is TRBV5-1, the J gene TRBJ1-6; TRBD1 matches at 10 bases. Unmatched junction bases numbered 6, after V lost 4 bases and J lost 5 bases. The germline V gene has CDR1 SGHRS and CDR2 YFSETQ. The CDR3 consists of 16 residues. CDR3 region: CASSPIGQGDNSPLHF. The CDR3 DNA is TGCGCCAGCAGCCCTATTGGACAGGGGGATAATTCACCCCTCCACTTT.

This rearrangement joins TRBV11-2 to TRBJ1-2; D perhaps matches TRBD1 (6 bases). V gave up 0 bases and J gave up 5 bases, with 13 bases separating them. This CDR3 spans 15 amino acids. CDR1 and CDR2 from the germline V gene are SGHAT and FQNNGV. CDR3 sequence reads: CASSLELGGAYGYTF. CDR3 sequence (DNA): TGTGCCAGCAGCTTAGAATTGGGGGGGGCGTATGGCTACACCTTC.

The chain joins TRBV2 to TRBJ1-5, with 7 bases identical to TRBD1. The J segment lost 9 bases and the V segment lost 2 bases, leaving 10 bases of the junction unmatched. The germline V gene encodes CDR1 SNHLY and CDR2 FYNNEI. The CDR3 has 15 residues. CDR3 bases: TGTGCCAGCAGTGAAAGGTCAGGGGGGCAGGGGCCCCAGCATTTT. Translation gives CASSERSGGQGPQHF. The variable domain in full, with the rest retrieved from reference TRBV2 and TRBJ1-5, is EPEVTQTPSHQVTQMGQEVILRCVPISNHLYFYWYRQILGQKVEFLVSFYNNEISEKSEIFDDQFSVERPDGSNFTLKIRSTKLEDSAMYFCASSERSGGQGPQHFGDGTRLSIL.

The chain uses TRBV6-5 and TRBJ2-1; 7 bases fit TRBD2. The germline V gene has CDR1 MNHEY and CDR2 SVGAGI. There are 13 residues in the CDR3. Losses at the gene ends were 7 bases for V and 8 bases for J; bases not matched to a gene: 8. The CDR3 is CASTWREFDEQFF. The CDR3 nucleotides read TGTGCCAGCACTTGGCGGGAGTTCGATGAGCAGTTCTTC.

The V call is TRBV19, the J call TRBJ1-4; D may be TRBD1 (5 bases). Germline loops: CDR1 LNHDA, CDR2 SQIVND (reference sequence). The ends were cut back, 4 bases at V and 1 base at J, with 13 bases in the middle. The CDR3 consists of 16 residues. The DNA of the CDR3 is TGTGCCAGTAGTACCCGACAGACTAGAACTAATGAAAAACTGTTTTTT. It translates to CASSTRQTRTNEKLFF.

The chain is built from TRBV27 and TRBJ2-5; no firm D call. Germline lookup yields CDR1 MNHEY and CDR2 SMNVEV (reference sequence). The CDR3 extends over 14 amino acids. The germline V and J ends were trimmed by 5 bases and 2 bases, with 12 bases remaining between them. The CDR3 DNA sequence: TGTGCCAGCAGTACCCAAGTGCGGCAAGAGACCCAGTACTTC. Translating gives CASSTQVRQETQYF.

This chain joins TRBV6-1 and TRBJ2-3, with 8 bases identical to TRBD2. Germline trimming cut 1 base from V and 3 bases from J; bases unmatched to any gene: 3. From germline, CDR1 is MNHNS and CDR2 SASEGT. The CDR3 spans 15 residues. The CDR3 reads CASSEVGRVTDTQYF. DNA for the CDR3: TGTGCCAGCAGTGAAGTCGGGAGGGTAACAGATACGCAGTATTTT.

This clone was seen once. The same CDR3 can be traced to other DNA sequences in this sample. The chain recombines TRBV9 with TRBJ2-5; the D gene is possibly TRBD2 (6 bases). CDR1 SGDLS and CDR2 YYNGEE come from the germline V gene. The CDR3 covers 14 residues. Trimming left V 0 bases short and J 1 base short, with 7 bases between. CDR3 nucleotide sequence: TGTGCCAGCAGCGTAGGGGGACTCCAAGAGACCCAGTACTTC. It translates to CASSVGGLQETQYF. Filled out from reference TRBV9 and TRBJ2-5, the complete variable domain reads DSGVTQTPKHLITATGQRVTLRCSPRSGDLSVYWYQQSLDQGLQFLIQYYNGEERAKGNILERFSAQQFPDLHSELNLSSLELGDSALYFCASSVGGLQETQYFGPGTRLLVL.

This rearrangement joins TRBV11-2 to TRBJ2-7; 8 bases line up with TRBD2. Germline trimming cut 7 bases from V and 2 bases from J; bases unmatched to any gene: 10. CDR1 SGHAT and CDR2 FQNNGV come from the germline V gene. The length of the CDR3 is 15 residues. CDR3 sequence reads: CASTQGTSGTYEQYF. CDR3 DNA: TGTGCCAGCACCCAAGGAACTAGCGGAACCTACGAGCAGTACTTC.

The gene calls are TRBV14 and TRBJ2-5; TRBD2 matches at 11 bases. Germline-derived CDR1 and CDR2 are SGHDN and FVKESK. The CDR3 sequence is 15 residues long. The J segment lost 5 bases and the V segment lost 5 bases, leaving 7 bases of the junction unmatched. The CDR3 bases are TGTGCCAGCAGCATTTTAGCGGGGGGGCTCGAGACCCAGTACTTC. Its protein is CASSILAGGLETQYF.

The gene calls are TRBV6-5 and TRBJ2-7; 9 bases agree with TRBD2. V shed 6 bases, J shed 3 bases, and the junction held 3 bases outside the gene matches. The length of the CDR3 is 13 residues. CDR1 is MNHEY and CDR2 is SVGAGI in the germline V gene. CDR3 sequence: CASRGTSRYEQYF. The CDR3 bases are TGTGCCAGCAGGGGGACTAGCCGCTACGAGCAGTACTTC.

This clone showed up just once. The rearrangement joins TRBV7-8 to TRBJ1-6; 7 bases are shared with TRBD1. Germline V lookup: CDR1 SGHVS, CDR2 FQNEAQ. The length of the CDR3 is 15 residues. The junction had 9 bases not matched to a gene; V was cut back by 4 bases and J by 9 bases. CDR3 loop: CASSSSGTVTSPLHF. DNA of the CDR3: TGTGCCAGCAGCTCCTCCGGGACAGTTACTTCACCCCTCCACTTT.

The chain employs TRBV19 and TRBJ1-5; 8 bases are shared with TRBD1. CDR1 and CDR2 from the germline V gene are LNHDA and SQIVND (reference sequence). V was clipped by 11 bases and J by 0 bases; unmatched bases: 12. This CDR3 spans 16 amino acids. CDR3: CAAAGQGGYSNQPQHF. The DNA for the CDR3 is TGTGCCGCCGCCGGACAGGGCGGGTATAGCAATCAGCCCCAGCATTTT.

The genes are TRBV9 and TRBJ2-7; TRBD2 is a possible D gene (6 bases). V lost 4 bases and J 4 bases, leaving 12 bases between the germline ends. The germline V gene encodes CDR1 SGDLS and CDR2 YYNGEE. The CDR3 is 13 residues long. CDR3 nucleotide sequence: TGTGCCAGCAGCCTAGCGTCAACTTACGAGCAGTACTTC. Translating gives CASSLASTYEQYF.

The rearrangement uses TRBV5-1 and TRBJ1-5; 9 nucleotides align to TRBD1. V shed 4 bases, J shed 0 bases, and the junction held 5 bases outside the gene matches. CDR3 length equals 16 residues. Germline loops: CDR1 SGHRS, CDR2 YFSETQ. CDR3 bases: TGCGCCAGCAGCCCCGGGACAGGGAATAGCAATCAGCCCCAGCATTTT. This translates into CASSPGTGNSNQPQHF.

CDR3 DNA sequence: TGTGCCAGTAAACGATCGGGACAGAGAAATGAAAAACTGTTTTTT. This sequence encodes CASKRSGQRNEKLFF. The genes are TRBV19 and TRBJ1-4; 7 positions agree with TRBD1. With V trimmed by 7 bases and J by 5 bases, 10 bases remained unmatched. The CDR3 length is 15 residues. CDR1 LNHDA and CDR2 SQIVND come from the germline V gene (reference sequence).

CDR3 residues: CASTPRTSGRVEQFF. As DNA, the CDR3 is TGTGCCAGCACCCCCCGGACTAGCGGGAGAGTTGAGCAGTTCTTC. V usage is TRBV27 and J usage is TRBJ2-1; 13 nucleotides align to TRBD2. V gave up 7 bases and J gave up 9 bases; unmatched junction bases: 9. Germline assignment: CDR1 MNHEY and CDR2 SMNVEV (reference sequence). This CDR3 contains 15 residues.

The chain combines TRBV5-8 with TRBJ1-5; 9 bases are shared with TRBD1. The CDR3 consists of 14 residues. The V segment lost 4 bases and the J segment 5 bases; nucleotides outside the gene matches: 4. CDR1 SGHTS and CDR2 YDEGEE come from the germline V gene. CDR3 nucleotide sequence: TGTGCCAGCAGCGGGGGACAGGGCCATCAGCCCCAGCATTTT. It translates to CASSGGQGHQPQHF.

This chain connects TRBV7-3 to TRBJ2-3; D is possibly TRBD2 (5 bases). V dropped 2 bases and J dropped 1 base, with 10 bases sitting between them. The germline V gene encodes CDR1 SGHTA and CDR2 FQGTGA. CDR3 size: 15 residues. The CDR3 region is CASSLEGGRTDTQYF. CDR3 coding DNA: TGTGCCAGCAGCTTAGAAGGCGGGCGCACAGATACGCAGTATTTT. Filled out from reference TRBV7-3 and TRBJ2-3, the complete variable domain reads GAGVSQTPSNKVTEKGKYVELRCDPISGHTALYWYRQSLGQGPEFLIYFQGTGAADDSGLPNDRFFAVRPEGSVSTLKIQRTERGDSAVYLCASSLEGGRTDTQYFGPGTRLTVL.

The genes are TRBV18 and TRBJ1-1, with D possibly TRBD1 on 6 matching bases. Germline V gene lookup returns CDR1 KGHSH and CDR2 LQKENI. V lost 4 bases and J lost 7, with 10 bases in between. The CDR3 sequence is 12 residues long. The CDR3 loop reads CASSQTGFEAFF. Here the CDR3 DNA reads TGTGCCAGCTCACAGACAGGCTTTGAAGCTTTCTTT.

This clone was seen only once. The CDR3 DNA reads TGTGCCAGTAGTCAGGGGGGAGGGCCCCAGCATTTT. The encoded protein is CASSQGGGPQHF. The chain links TRBV19 to TRBJ1-5; TRBD1 agrees at 7 bases. CDR3 size: 12 residues. Germline values: CDR1 LNHDA, CDR2 SQIVND (reference sequence). Unmatched junction bases numbered 4, after V lost 5 bases and J lost 9 bases.

V usage is TRBV9 and J usage is TRBJ2-1; TRBD2 matches at 7 bases. V lost 3 bases to trimming and J lost 7 bases; unmatched junction nucleotides: 4. The CDR3 runs 13 residues. Looked up from germline, CDR1 is SGDLS and CDR2 is YYNGEE. The CDR3 nucleotides are TGTGCCAGCAGCGGACTAGCTCTTAATGAGCAGTTCTTC. This codes for CASSGLALNEQFF.